This T cell receptor beta chain originates from a study of blood T cell repertoires in COVID-19. Germline values: CDR1 SGDLS, CDR2 YYNGEE. This CDR3 region has 14 residues. V shed 4 bases and J shed 9 bases, with 17 bases lying between them. Per the authors' pipeline: Using reference gene primer amplification, nucleated cell counts were estimated. Produced via immunoSEQ multiplex PCR; TCRdb's table is partial and in-frame only. The V and J calls and clone size were taken over from that table, and D and trimming were inferred from the DNA. The data show 200,000 to 300,000 clones, just under 85% seen once.

The TCR sequence derives from a man over 45 with acute or convalescent COVID-19. This chain uses TRBV9 with TRBJ2-1, with a possible D match to TRBD2 (5 bases). Input material: peripheral blood. CDR3 nucleotides: TGTGCCAGCAGCTCCCCCTCGGGGAAGGGTGAGCAGTTCTTC. Residues: CASSSPSGKGEQFF.